The 17 T cell receptor beta chains below come from one sample, sequenced in a study of T cells in localized non-small cell lung cancer. The data were produced by immunoSEQ multiplex PCR, yet TCRdb's version contains in-frame clones alone and is incomplete. The sample contains about 26,000 clones, 81% of which appear only once. The specimen comprised peripheral blood, sampled before any cancer treatment. Receptors originate from a man aged 40-75 years with stage III squamous cell lung carcinoma.

This clone has just one count. V and J are TRBV7-2 and TRBJ1-1; the D is unclear. Germline V gene data show CDR1 as SGHTA and CDR2 as FQGNSA. CDR3 length: 14 residues. Trimming stripped 5 bases from V and 0 bases from J, with 10 bases between. The CDR3 spells CASSPSQVNTEAFF. The DNA for the CDR3 is TGTGCCAGCAGCCCTAGTCAGGTGAACACTGAAGCTTTCTTT. Using reference TRBV7-2 and TRBJ1-1 for the parts outside the CDR3, the full variable domain is GAGVSQSPSNKVTEKGKDVELRCDPISGHTALYWYRQSLGQGLEFLIYFQGNSAPDKSGLPSDRFSAERTGGSVSTLTIQRTQQEDSAVYLCASSPSQVNTEAFFGQGTRLTVV.

The chain couples TRBV7-9 to TRBJ1-1; 8 bases agree with TRBD1. The junction had 5 bases not matched to a gene; V was cut back by 9 bases and J by 8 bases. The CDR3 runs to 11 residues. Germline CDR1 is SEHNR and CDR2 is FQNEAQ (reference sequence). The CDR3 nucleotides are TGTGCCAGTAGACAGGGGCAAGAAGCTTTCTTT. Translated: CASRQGQEAFF.

The V and J genes are TRBV2 and TRBJ1-1; no reliable D call. The germline V gene has CDR1 SNHLY and CDR2 FYNNEI. The ends were cut back, 7 bases at V and 7 bases at J, with 13 bases in the middle. This CDR3 is 12 amino acids long. This CDR3 reads CASTGDLSEAFF. CDR3 in DNA: TGTGCCAGCACAGGTGATCTTAGTGAAGCTTTCTTT.

The J gene is TRBJ2-6, the V gene TRBV7-9; TRBD1 or TRBD2 may be the D gene (6 bases each). The CDR3 consists of 18 residues. V was clipped by 5 bases and J by 0 bases, with 17 bases between them. CDR1 SEHNR and CDR2 FQNEAQ come from the germline V gene (reference sequence). The CDR3 loop reads CASSSPWGASSGANVLTF. The DNA for the CDR3 is TGTGCCAGCAGCAGCCCGTGGGGGGCGAGCTCTGGGGCCAACGTCCTGACTTTC.

The chain couples TRBV14 to TRBJ2-5; no clear D. Germline CDR1 is SGHDN and CDR2 is FVKESK. V was clipped by 4 bases and J by 5 bases, with 14 bases between them. CDR3 size: 14 residues. This CDR3 reads CASSRAGLWETQYF. CDR3 nucleotide sequence: TGTGCCAGCAGCCGAGCCGGTTTATGGGAGACCCAGTACTTC.

The chain joins TRBV28 to TRBJ2-7, with 12 bases matching TRBD2. The J segment lost 1 base and the V segment lost 5 bases, leaving 3 bases of the junction unmatched. The CDR3 totals 15 residues. Germline-derived CDR1 and CDR2 are MDHEN and SYDVKM. CDR3 nucleotide sequence: TGTGCCAGCAGTGATGGGACTAGCGGGTCCTACGAGCAGTACTTC. Residues: CASSDGTSGSYEQYF.

This clone came up a few times. The V call is TRBV10-3, the J call TRBJ1-1; D is unclear. The CDR3 loop spans 13 amino acids. Trimming pared 3 bases from V and 6 bases from J, leaving 11 bases between. From germline, CDR1 is ENHRY and CDR2 SYGVKD. This chain's CDR3 is CAISDPSLAEAFF. Written as DNA, the CDR3 is TGTGCCATCAGTGACCCTTCTCTTGCTGAAGCTTTCTTT.

The rearrangement uses TRBV27 and TRBJ1-1, with D uncertain. With 3 bases removed from V and 0 bases from J, the gap between germline ends came to 5 bases. Germline lookup yields CDR1 MNHEY and CDR2 SMNVEV (reference sequence). This CDR3 region has 13 residues. The CDR3 here is CASSFILNTEAFF. DNA for the CDR3: TGTGCCAGCAGTTTTATATTGAACACTGAAGCTTTCTTT.

This clone has a handful of counts. The V and J genes are TRBV5-1 and TRBJ1-6, with no clear D. This CDR3 contains 15 residues. Germline-derived CDR1 and CDR2 are SGHRS and YFSETQ. Trimming left V 0 bases short and J 4 bases short, with 8 bases between. CDR3 sequence (DNA): TGCGCCAGCAGCTTGGAGGCGGCTTATAATTCACCCCTCCACTTT. Translation: CASSLEAAYNSPLHF. The full variable domain, completed using reference TRBV5-1 and TRBJ1-6, is KAGVTQTPRYLIKTRGQQVTLSCSPISGHRSVSWYQQTPGQGLQFLFEYFSETQRNKGNFPGRFSGRQFSNSRSEMNVSTLELGDSALYLCASSLEAAYNSPLHFGNGTRLTVT.

The table lists this clone with a few counts. CDR3 bases: TGTGCCAGCAGTGAACCGGGACAGGGCAGTCTTTATGGCTACACCTTC. This gives the protein CASSEPGQGSLYGYTF. The gene calls are TRBV6-1 and TRBJ1-2; 9 bases align to TRBD1. With 2 bases clipped from V and 5 bases from J, the junction kept 9 bases outside the gene matches. Germline V gene data show CDR1 as MNHNS and CDR2 as SASEGT. The CDR3 loop spans 16 amino acids.

Notes on this clone: The germline gene is not matched at one end of the junction; a read error may be the cause. This chain links TRBV7-7 with TRBJ2-7, with D possibly called TRBD1 or TRBD2 (6 bases each). CDR1 and CDR2 (germline): SSHAT, FNYEAQ (reference sequence). The CDR3 consists of 13 residues. The CDR3 loop reads CASSPGGGYEQYF. CDR3 coding DNA: TGTGCTAGCAGTCCCGGGGGCGGCTACGAGCAGTACTTC.

The rearrangement links TRBV28 to TRBJ1-5, with unresolved D. The ends were cut back, 4 bases at V and 0 bases at J, with 4 bases in the middle. The CDR3 extends over 13 amino acids. The germline gives CDR1 MDHEN, CDR2 SYDVKM. The CDR3 DNA reads TGTGCCAGCAGTTGGTCTAGCAATCAGCCCCAGCATTTT. It is translated as CASSWSSNQPQHF.

The chain joins TRBV11-2 to TRBJ1-1; D is unclear. The germline V gene has CDR1 SGHAT and CDR2 FQNNGV. This CDR3 has 17 amino acids. The ends were cut back, 1 base at V and 1 base at J, with 16 bases in the middle. CDR3 sequence reads: CASSLAPWGQENTEAFF. CDR3 nucleotides: TGTGCCAGCAGCTTAGCGCCCTGGGGTCAGGAGAACACTGAAGCTTTCTTT.

This clone has a single count. V is TRBV6-5 and J is TRBJ2-1, with 9 positions matching TRBD2. The CDR3 is 15 residues long. V dropped 7 bases and J dropped 6; count of bases not matched to a gene: 10. Germline assignment: CDR1 MNHEY and CDR2 SVGAGI. The CDR3, as DNA: TGTGCCAGCAACTTGGCGGGGGGGGTTCCCAATGAGCAGTTCTTC. Amino acid sequence: CASNLAGGVPNEQFF.

The V call is TRBV2, the J call TRBJ2-2; 11 bases are shared with TRBD1. The length of the CDR3 is 15 residues. J gave up 6 bases and V 7 bases, and 7 bases lay outside the gene matches. Germline V gene data show CDR1 as SNHLY and CDR2 as FYNNEI. CDR3 residues: CASKWTGGAAGELFF. The CDR3 nucleotides are TGTGCCAGCAAATGGACAGGGGGCGCCGCCGGGGAGCTGTTTTTT.

CDR3: CASRFRGMNTGELFF. CDR3 coding DNA: TGTGCCAGTAGGTTTAGGGGGATGAACACCGGGGAGCTGTTTTTT. The J gene is TRBJ2-2, the V gene TRBV19; possibly TRBD1 for D (6 bases). CDR1 is LNHDA and CDR2 is SQIVND in the germline V gene (reference sequence). The germline V and J ends were trimmed by 6 bases and 1 base, with 12 bases remaining between them. The CDR3 is 15 amino acids. Combining the CDR3 with reference TRBV19 and TRBJ2-2 gives the whole variable domain DGGITQSPKYLFRKEGQNVTLSCEQNLNHDAMYWYRQDPGQGLRLIYYSQIVNDFQKGDIAEGYSVSREKKESFPLTVTSAQKNPTAFYLCASRFRGMNTGELFFGEGSRLTVL.

For this clone: Different DNA sequences within this sample yield the same CDR3. V gene TRBV27 combines with J gene TRBJ1-2, with 7 bases fitting TRBD1. This CDR3 spans 14 amino acids. CDR1 is MNHEY and CDR2 is SMNVEV in the germline V gene (reference sequence). The V and J ends lost 6 bases and 4 bases, in that order; junction bases with no gene match: 8. The CDR3 loop is CASSSGGQTYGYTF. CDR3 DNA: TGTGCCAGCAGCTCAGGGGGACAGACCTATGGCTACACCTTC.